The 27 T cell receptor beta chains listed next were all sequenced from one sample in a study of blood T cell repertoires in COVID-19. Clones were sequenced by immunoSEQ multiplex PCR, and TCRdb holds only the in-frame ones, with some missing. Of fewer than 250,000 clones in the sample, 80% to 90% are singletons; the top ten hold 3.6%. The sample comprised PBMCs or T cells enriched from blood (not recorded which). The receptors here all came from a middle-aged woman who had been exposed to COVID-19.

The CDR3 DNA reads TGTGCCAGCAGCGTAGAGTCAGGGCCGAACACCGGGGAGCTGTTTTTT. It is translated as CASSVESGPNTGELFF. This chain joins TRBV9 and TRBJ2-2; D possibly corresponds to TRBD1 (5 bases). The CDR3 extends over 16 amino acids. Germline V CDR1 and CDR2: SGDLS, YYNGEE. Trimming left V 0 bases short and J 0 bases short, with 9 bases between.

This clone appeared once. The chain carries TRBV19 and TRBJ2-1; 10 nucleotides match TRBD1. This CDR3 has 15 residues. Germline V CDR1 and CDR2: LNHDA, SQIVND (reference sequence). The ends lost 1 base at V and 5 bases at J; junction bases unmatched: 2. The CDR3 region is CASSIGTGGHNEQFF. CDR3 nucleotides: TGTGCCAGTAGTATAGGGACAGGGGGGCACAATGAGCAGTTCTTC.

V is TRBV7-9 and J is TRBJ1-1; D gene unclear. The germline V and J ends were trimmed by 3 bases and 3 bases, with 11 bases remaining between them. Germline V CDR1 and CDR2: SEHNR, FQNEAQ (reference sequence). The CDR3 is 14 amino acids. The CDR3 DNA is TGTGCCAGCAGCTTTATGTTGGGCCACACTGAAGCTTTCTTT. Its protein product is CASSFMLGHTEAFF.

The chain links TRBV19 to TRBJ1-2; 8 bases fit TRBD1. The germline V gene encodes CDR1 LNHDA and CDR2 SQIVND (reference sequence). With V trimmed by 3 bases and J by 6 bases, 12 bases remained unmatched. The CDR3 has 16 residues. The CDR3 DNA sequence: TGTGCCAGTAGTATCTCGGACAGGGACCTGTGGAATGGCTACACCTTC. Its translation: CASSISDRDLWNGYTF.

The chain combines TRBV19 with TRBJ1-1; unclear D gene. This CDR3 is 13 amino acids long. Deletions cut 9 bases from V and 4 bases from J, with 15 bases between. Germline V gene data show CDR1 as LNHDA and CDR2 as SQIVND (reference sequence). The CDR3 sequence: CARRRRVTTEAFF. In nucleotides, the CDR3 is TGTGCCAGAAGACGGAGAGTTACCACTGAAGCTTTCTTT. Full variable domain (missing parts from reference TRBV19 and TRBJ1-1): DGGITQSPKYLFRKEGQNVTLSCEQNLNHDAMYWYRQDPGQGLRLIYYSQIVNDFQKGDIAEGYSVSREKKESFPLTVTSAQKNPTAFYLCARRRRVTTEAFFGQGTRLTVV.

This clone was recorded once. The V and J genes are TRBV9 and TRBJ2-7; 10 bases match TRBD1. CDR3 size: 14 residues. Germline lookup yields CDR1 SGDLS and CDR2 YYNGEE. The junction had 3 bases not matched to a gene; V was cut back by 4 bases and J by 2 bases. The CDR3 is CASSSGTGAYEQYF. CDR3 in DNA: TGTGCCAGCAGCTCCGGGACAGGGGCCTACGAGCAGTACTTC.

This chain links TRBV18 with TRBJ1-1; the D gene is possibly TRBD1 (6 bases). Between the trimmed V and J ends, which lost 3 bases and 1 base, there was a span of 15 bases. Germline V gene lookup returns CDR1 KGHSH and CDR2 LQKENI. The CDR3 consists of 16 residues. The CDR3 sequence: CASSPVGASGNTEAFF. DNA for the CDR3: TGTGCCAGCTCACCGGTGGGGGCGAGCGGGAACACTGAAGCTTTCTTT.

This rearrangement joins TRBV4-1 to TRBJ2-7, with TRBD1 matching 9 bases. CDR1 MGHRA and CDR2 YSYEKL come from the germline V gene. The CDR3 totals 14 residues. J was trimmed by 0 bases and V by 3 bases; bases with no gene match: 0. CDR3 nucleotides: TGCGCCAGCAGCCAGGACAGGGGCTCCTACGAGCAGTACTTC. Translated, it gives CASSQDRGSYEQYF.

J is TRBJ2-7 and V is TRBV4-3; no clear D gene. The germline CDR1 and CDR2 sequences are LGHNA and YSLEER. The CDR3 has 14 residues. V lost 0 bases and J 3 bases, leaving 9 bases between the germline ends. The CDR3 spells CASSQEYRNYEQYF. CDR3 bases: TGCGCCAGCAGCCAAGAATACAGAAACTACGAGCAGTACTTC.

The chain links TRBV4-3 to TRBJ1-4; D gene ambiguous. Trimming removed 7 bases from V and 7 bases from J, with 16 bases in between. Germline V gene data show CDR1 as LGHNA and CDR2 as YSLEER. The CDR3 length is 14 residues. CDR3 residues: CASTFEVQGEKLFF. CDR3 DNA: TGCGCCAGCACCTTTGAGGTTCAAGGTGAAAAACTGTTTTTT.

This clone has just a few counts. V is TRBV3-1 (or the pseudogene TRBV3-2) and J is TRBJ1-1; no reliable D call. Trimming shortened V by 1 base and J by 0 bases, and 21 bases separated the two germline ends. CDR1 and CDR2 (germline): LGHDT, YNNKEL (reference sequence). CDR3 length equals 19 residues. This CDR3 is CASSQGFDGSAGMNTEAFF. In DNA form, the CDR3 reads TGTGCCAGCAGCCAAGGCTTCGATGGGAGCGCAGGCATGAACACTGAAGCTTTCTTT.

The chain links TRBV12-3 or TRBV12-4 to TRBJ1-1; the D is unclear. This CDR3 has 13 residues. Trimming stripped 7 bases from V and 3 bases from J, with 12 bases between. The CDR3 spells CASIKRTYTEAFF. DNA for the CDR3: TGTGCCAGCATCAAGAGGACTTACACTGAAGCTTTCTTT.

The chain links TRBV28 to TRBJ1-5; 12 nucleotides line up with TRBD1. The CDR3 has 15 residues. Trimming cost V 7 bases and J 6 bases; bases outside gene matches: 7. Germline CDR1 is MDHEN and CDR2 is SYDVKM. The CDR3 sequence is CASTPGQGASQPQHF. CDR3 DNA sequence: TGTGCCAGCACCCCGGGACAGGGGGCATCTCAGCCCCAGCATTTT.

The chain uses TRBV7-6 and TRBJ1-1; D is undetermined. The CDR3 runs 14 residues. Germline CDR1 and CDR2: SGHVS and FNYEAQ. The V end was cut by 4 bases, the J end by 3 bases, with 12 bases between. CDR3 loop: CASSSTGGDTEAFF. CDR3 DNA: TGTGCCAGCAGCTCCACCGGAGGTGACACTGAAGCTTTCTTT.

This clone showed up just a few times. The gene calls are TRBV19 and TRBJ1-5; D not certain. Germline V gene sequence: CDR1 LNHDA, CDR2 SQIVND (reference sequence). The CDR3 sequence is 15 residues long. V dropped 5 bases and J dropped 5 bases, with 16 bases sitting between them. CDR3 sequence reads: CASSPPRGYDQPQHF. Written as DNA, the CDR3 is TGTGCCAGTAGTCCCCCCCGAGGGTATGATCAGCCCCAGCATTTT.

The chain joins TRBV6-5 to TRBJ1-5, with 9 bases aligning to TRBD1. J lost 6 bases, V lost 6 bases, and 9 bases had no gene match. Germline V gene lookup returns CDR1 MNHEY and CDR2 SVGAGI. There are 15 residues in the CDR3. CDR3 coding DNA: TGTGCCAGCAGCCCGGGACAGGGAGTCGGTCAGCCCCAGCATTTT. Its translation is CASSPGQGVGQPQHF.

The V call is TRBV9, the J call TRBJ1-1; D is perhaps TRBD1 (5 bases). The V gene's germline CDR1 is SGDLS and CDR2 YYNGEE. This CDR3 is built from 14 residues. Trimming cost V 0 bases and J 8 bases, with 14 bases left between them. CDR3 residues: CASSVAGEAGEAFF. As DNA, the CDR3 is TGTGCCAGCAGCGTAGCCGGTGAGGCAGGGGAAGCTTTCTTT.

The chain carries TRBV7-2 and TRBJ1-6, with D perhaps TRBD1 (6 bases). Trimming removed 1 base at V and 7 bases at J, with 14 bases between. The CDR3 spans 16 residues. Germline lookup yields CDR1 SGHTA and CDR2 FQGNSA. CDR3 in amino acids: CASSLEVVRGNSPLHF. The CDR3 DNA reads as TGTGCCAGCAGCTTAGAGGTCGTCAGGGGAAATTCACCCCTCCACTTT.

The V and J genes are TRBV4-1 and TRBJ2-3; 7 nucleotides line up with TRBD2. In germline, CDR1 is MGHRA, CDR2 YSYEKL. With 4 bases clipped from V and 4 bases from J, the junction kept 8 bases outside the gene matches. The CDR3 sequence is 15 residues long. The CDR3 reads CASSPGGGSADTQYF. CDR3 coding DNA: TGCGCCAGCAGCCCTGGGGGAGGGTCTGCAGATACGCAGTATTTT.

The chain combines TRBV28 with TRBJ2-5, with TRBD1 matching over 8 bases. Per the germline V gene, CDR1 is MDHEN and CDR2 is SYDVKM. With V trimmed by 4 bases and J by 5 bases, 15 bases remained unmatched. CDR3 length: 17 residues. The CDR3 loop reads CASSSWTGKSLGETQYF. CDR3 DNA: TGTGCCAGCAGTTCGTGGACAGGGAAGAGCCTCGGGGAGACCCAGTACTTC.

This sequence joins TRBV30 and TRBJ1-2, with 7 bases fitting TRBD1. The J segment lost 2 bases and the V segment lost 5 bases, leaving 5 bases of the junction unmatched. Per the germline V gene, CDR1 is GTSNPN and CDR2 is SVGIG (reference sequence). The CDR3 loop spans 13 amino acids. CDR3 in DNA: TGTGCCTGGGAGACAGGGAACAACTATGGCTACACCTTC. Amino acids: CAWETGNNYGYTF.

The J gene is TRBJ1-3, the V gene TRBV21-1. TRBV21-1 represents a pseudogene. The CDR3 covers 16 residues. The CDR3: CASSKAQRFSGNTIYF. The CDR3 coding sequence is TGTGCCAGCAGCAAAGCGCAGAGGTTCTCTGGAAACACCATATATTTT.

The chain couples TRBV2 to TRBJ1-4, with 10 bases fitting TRBD1. This CDR3 is 15 amino acids long. With V trimmed by 4 bases and J by 7 bases, 6 bases remained unmatched. The germline V gene encodes CDR1 SNHLY and CDR2 FYNNEI. CDR3 bases: TGTGCCAGCAGTGGTTCGACAGGGGGCGGTGAAAAACTGTTTTTT. It is translated as CASSGSTGGGEKLFF.

The chain recombines TRBV14 with TRBJ1-6; 10 positions agree with TRBD1. CDR1 and CDR2 from the germline V gene are SGHDN and FVKESK. This CDR3 spans 14 amino acids. Trimming took 5 bases from V and 9 from J; bases not matched to a gene: 4. CDR3 in DNA: TGTGCCAGCAGCAAGACAGGGGGCGTTTCACCCCTCCACTTT. Translation: CASSKTGGVSPLHF.

The chain recombines TRBV10-3 with TRBJ1-3; a possible D gene is TRBD1 (5 bases). Between the trimmed V and J ends, which lost 6 bases and 2 bases, there was a span of 14 bases. This CDR3 spans 15 amino acids. Germline values: CDR1 ENHRY, CDR2 SYGVKD. The chain's CDR3 is CAISHEWGAGNTIYF. CDR3 nucleotide sequence: TGTGCCATCAGCCACGAGTGGGGGGCTGGAAACACCATATATTTT.

The chain uses TRBV6-5 and TRBJ1-1, with 8 bases lining up with TRBD1. Germline V gene lookup returns CDR1 MNHEY and CDR2 SVGAGI. V lost 2 bases and J lost 5; bases outside the gene matches: 7. The CDR3 is made up of 15 amino acids. CDR3 DNA: TGTGCCAGCAGTTACGCTCAGGGGGCTGGGACTGAAGCTTTCTTT. Protein: CASSYAQGAGTEAFF.

The V and J genes are TRBV9 and TRBJ1-1, with a tentative D call TRBD1 (6 bases). The ends were cut back, 3 bases at V and 2 bases at J, with 11 bases in the middle. The CDR3 is 14 amino acids. Germline CDR1 reads SGDLS; CDR2 reads YYNGEE. CDR3 DNA: TGTGCCAGCAGCGAGGACAGCCTAAACACTGAAGCTTTCTTT. This encodes CASSEDSLNTEAFF. The variable domain in full, with the rest retrieved from reference TRBV9 and TRBJ1-1, is DSGVTQTPKHLITATGQRVTLRCSPRSGDLSVYWYQQSLDQGLQFLIQYYNGEERAKGNILERFSAQQFPDLHSELNLSSLELGDSALYFCASSEDSLNTEAFFGQGTRLTVV.